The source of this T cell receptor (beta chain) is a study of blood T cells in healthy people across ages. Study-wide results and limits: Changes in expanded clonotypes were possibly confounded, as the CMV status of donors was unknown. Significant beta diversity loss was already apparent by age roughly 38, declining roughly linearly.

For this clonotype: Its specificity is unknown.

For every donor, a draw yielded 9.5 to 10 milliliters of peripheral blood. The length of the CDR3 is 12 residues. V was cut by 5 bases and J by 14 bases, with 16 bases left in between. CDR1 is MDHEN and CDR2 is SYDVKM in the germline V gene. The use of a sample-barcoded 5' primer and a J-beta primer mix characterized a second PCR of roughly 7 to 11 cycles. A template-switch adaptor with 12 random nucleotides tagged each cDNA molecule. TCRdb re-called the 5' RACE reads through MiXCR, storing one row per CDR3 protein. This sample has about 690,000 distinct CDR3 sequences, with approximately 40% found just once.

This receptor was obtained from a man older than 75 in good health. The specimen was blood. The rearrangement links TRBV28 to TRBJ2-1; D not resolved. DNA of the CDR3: TGTGCCAGCAGTCCGCGGCTGCCTTTGGAGTTCTTC. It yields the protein CASSPRLPLEFF.